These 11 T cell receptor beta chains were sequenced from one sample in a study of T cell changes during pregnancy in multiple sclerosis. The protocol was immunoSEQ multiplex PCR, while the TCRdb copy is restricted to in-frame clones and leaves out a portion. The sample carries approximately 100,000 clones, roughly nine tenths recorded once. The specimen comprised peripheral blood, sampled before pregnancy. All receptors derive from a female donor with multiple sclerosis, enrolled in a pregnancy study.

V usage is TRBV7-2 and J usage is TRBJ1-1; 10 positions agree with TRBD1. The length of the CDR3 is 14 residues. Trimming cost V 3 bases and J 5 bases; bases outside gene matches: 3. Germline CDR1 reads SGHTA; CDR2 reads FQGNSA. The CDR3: CASSLRQGATEAFF. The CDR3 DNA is TGTGCCAGCAGCTTGCGACAGGGGGCGACTGAAGCTTTCTTT.

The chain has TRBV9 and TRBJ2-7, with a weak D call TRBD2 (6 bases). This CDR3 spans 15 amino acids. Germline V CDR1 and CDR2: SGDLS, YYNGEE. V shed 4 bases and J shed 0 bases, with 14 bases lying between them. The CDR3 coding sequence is TGTGCCAGCAGCCCAGGGACTGGAATCTCCTACGAGCAGTACTTC. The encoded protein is CASSPGTGISYEQYF.

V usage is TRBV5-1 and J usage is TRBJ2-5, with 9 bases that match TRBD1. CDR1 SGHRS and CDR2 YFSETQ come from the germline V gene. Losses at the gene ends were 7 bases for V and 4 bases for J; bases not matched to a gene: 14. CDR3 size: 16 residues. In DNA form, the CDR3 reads TGCGCCAGCGCCCGGGTAGGACAGGGGTATGGAGAGACCCAGTACTTC. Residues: CASARVGQGYGETQYF.

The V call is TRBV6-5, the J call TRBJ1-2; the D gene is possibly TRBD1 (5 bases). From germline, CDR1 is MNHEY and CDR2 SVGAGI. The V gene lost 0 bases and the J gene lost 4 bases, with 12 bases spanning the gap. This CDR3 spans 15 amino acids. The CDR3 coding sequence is TGTGCCAGCAGTTACTCCTTTAGGGGCCCCTATGGCTACACCTTC. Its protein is CASSYSFRGPYGYTF.

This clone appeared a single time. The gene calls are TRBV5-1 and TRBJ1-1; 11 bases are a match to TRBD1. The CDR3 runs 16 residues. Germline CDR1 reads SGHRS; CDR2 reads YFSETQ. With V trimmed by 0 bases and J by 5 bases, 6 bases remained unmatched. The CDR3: CASSLAGTGGKTEAFF. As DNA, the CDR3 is TGCGCCAGCAGCTTGGCGGGGACAGGGGGAAAAACTGAAGCTTTCTTT.

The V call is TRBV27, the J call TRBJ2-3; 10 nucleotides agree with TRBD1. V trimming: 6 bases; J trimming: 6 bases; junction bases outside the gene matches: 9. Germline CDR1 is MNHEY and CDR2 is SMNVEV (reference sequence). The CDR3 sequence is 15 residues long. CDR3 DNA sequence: TGTGCCAGCAGCCTAGACAGGGGGCACTGGGATACGCAGTATTTT. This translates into CASSLDRGHWDTQYF.

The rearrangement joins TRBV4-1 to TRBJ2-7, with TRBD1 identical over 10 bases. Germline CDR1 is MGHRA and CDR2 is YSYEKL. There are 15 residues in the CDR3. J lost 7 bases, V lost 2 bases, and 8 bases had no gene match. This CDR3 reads CASSQFPGQGFEQYF. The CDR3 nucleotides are TGCGCCAGCAGCCAATTTCCGGGACAGGGGTTTGAGCAGTACTTC.

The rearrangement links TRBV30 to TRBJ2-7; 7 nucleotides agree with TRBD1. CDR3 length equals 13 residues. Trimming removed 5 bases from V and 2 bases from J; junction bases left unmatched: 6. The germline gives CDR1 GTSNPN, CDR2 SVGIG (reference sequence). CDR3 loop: CAWDRDFAYEQYF. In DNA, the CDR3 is TGTGCCTGGGACAGGGATTTCGCCTACGAGCAGTACTTC. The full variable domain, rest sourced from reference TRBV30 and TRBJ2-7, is SQTIHQWPATLVQPVGSPLSLECTVEGTSNPNLYWYRQAAGRGLQLLFYSVGIGQISSEVPQNLSASRPQDRQFILSSKKLLLSDSGFYLCAWDRDFAYEQYFGPGTRLTVT.

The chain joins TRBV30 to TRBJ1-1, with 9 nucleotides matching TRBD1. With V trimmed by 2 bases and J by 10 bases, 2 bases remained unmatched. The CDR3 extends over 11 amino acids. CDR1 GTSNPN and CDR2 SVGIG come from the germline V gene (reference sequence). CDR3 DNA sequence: TGTGCCTGGAGTAAGGGACAGGGAGCTTTCTTT. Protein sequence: CAWSKGQGAFF.

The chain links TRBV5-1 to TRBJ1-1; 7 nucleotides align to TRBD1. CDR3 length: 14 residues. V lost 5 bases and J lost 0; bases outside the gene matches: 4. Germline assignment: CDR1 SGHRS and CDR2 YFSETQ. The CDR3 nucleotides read TGCGCCAGCAGTTTTGGGACAGTGAACACTGAAGCTTTCTTT. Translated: CASSFGTVNTEAFF.

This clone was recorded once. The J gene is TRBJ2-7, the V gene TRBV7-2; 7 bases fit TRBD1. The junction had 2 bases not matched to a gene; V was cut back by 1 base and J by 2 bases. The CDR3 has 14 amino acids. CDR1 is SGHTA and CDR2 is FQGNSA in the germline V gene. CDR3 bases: TGTGCCAGCAGCTTAGAGGGGGCTCCCTACGAGCAGTACTTC. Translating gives CASSLEGAPYEQYF.